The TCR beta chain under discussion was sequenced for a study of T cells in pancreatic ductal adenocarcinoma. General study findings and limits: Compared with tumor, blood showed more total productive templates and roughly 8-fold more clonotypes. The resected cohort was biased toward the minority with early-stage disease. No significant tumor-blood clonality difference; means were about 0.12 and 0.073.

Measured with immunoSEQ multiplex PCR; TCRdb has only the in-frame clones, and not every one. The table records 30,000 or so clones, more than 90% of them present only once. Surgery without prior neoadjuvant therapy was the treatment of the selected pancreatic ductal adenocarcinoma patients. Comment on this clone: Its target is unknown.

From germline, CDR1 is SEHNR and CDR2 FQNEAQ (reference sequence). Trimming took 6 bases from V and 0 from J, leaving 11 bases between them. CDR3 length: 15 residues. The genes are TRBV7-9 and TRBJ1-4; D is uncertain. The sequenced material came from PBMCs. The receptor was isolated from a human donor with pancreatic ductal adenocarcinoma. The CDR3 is CASSGRLATNEKLFF. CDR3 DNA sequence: TGTGCCAGCAGTGGGCGTCTTGCAACTAATGAAAAACTGTTTTTT.